This entry lists 15 T cell receptor beta chains sequenced from one sample in a study of vaccination and CD4 T cells after COVID-19. No cognate antigen is known for these TCRs. Cultured CD4+ T-cell DNA underwent Oncomine TCR Beta short-read sequencing. One entry per CDR3 protein, called by TCRdb with MiXCR from the PCR reads. This sample has some 7,000 distinct CDR3 sequences; 74% occur once, and the top ten carry about 33%. The sample's treatment: 10-day PBMC culture with coronavirus spike peptide pools or control peptides (ViraFEST assay). Sequencing was performed on CD4+ T cells from blood, cultured in vitro. All receptors come from a human donor who had recovered from COVID-19.

The J gene is TRBJ2-1, the V gene TRBV7-2; D not resolved. Germline V gene lookup returns CDR1 SGHTA and CDR2 FQGNSA. This CDR3 spans 14 amino acids. Trimming removed 1 base at V and 0 bases at J, with 4 bases between. CDR3 bases: TGTGCCAGCAGCTTAGAGAGCTCCTACAATGAGCAGTTCTTC. This encodes CASSLESSYNEQFF.

The chain links TRBV7-3 to TRBJ2-1, with D perhaps matching TRBD1 (5 bases). There are 16 residues in the CDR3. V was clipped by 5 bases and J by 0 bases, with 14 bases between them. In germline, CDR1 is SGHTA, CDR2 FQGTGA. CDR3 bases: TGTGCCAGCAGCCCGGAAGGGGCCAGCTCCTACAATGAGCAGTTCTTC. It yields the protein CASSPEGASSYNEQFF.

The chain links TRBV2 to TRBJ1-5; no clear D. Trimming stripped 2 bases from V and 2 bases from J, with 16 bases between. The CDR3 is 17 amino acids. The germline V gene encodes CDR1 SNHLY and CDR2 FYNNEI. This chain's CDR3 is CASSEMGALKGNQPQHF. Here the CDR3 DNA reads TGTGCCAGCAGTGAAATGGGAGCACTCAAGGGCAATCAGCCCCAGCATTTT.

The chain uses TRBV5-6 and TRBJ1-2; 10 bases match TRBD1. J gave up 7 bases and V 4 bases, and 4 bases lay outside the gene matches. CDR3 length: 13 residues. Germline CDR1 is SGHDT and CDR2 is YYEEEE. The chain's CDR3 is CASSLDRGGGYTF. Here the CDR3 DNA reads TGTGCCAGCAGCCTGGACAGGGGGGGTGGCTACACCTTC. Together with reference TRBV5-6 and TRBJ1-2, the CDR3 gives the full variable domain: DAGVTQSPTHLIKTRGQQVTLRCSPKSGHDTVSWYQQALGQGPQFIFQYYEEEERQRGNFPDRFSGHQFPNYSSELNVNALLLGDSALYLCASSLDRGGGYTFGSGTRLTVV.

The V and J genes are TRBV7-8 and TRBJ2-5; no reliable D call. Trimming shortened V by 0 bases and J by 0 bases, and 8 bases separated the two germline ends. The germline CDR1 and CDR2 sequences are SGHVS and FQNEAQ. The length of the CDR3 is 15 residues. The CDR3 sequence is CASSLAAGYQETQYF. In DNA, the CDR3 is TGTGCCAGCAGCTTAGCAGCAGGCTACCAAGAGACCCAGTACTTC.

CDR3 loop: CASSLEVRETQYF. CDR3 nucleotides: TGTGCCAGCAGCTTAGAAGTCCGGGAGACCCAGTACTTC. The chain employs TRBV7-9 and TRBJ2-5; no clear D gene. Trimming left V 1 base short and J 5 bases short, with 8 bases between. The germline CDR1 and CDR2 sequences are SEHNR and FQNEAQ (reference sequence). The CDR3 has 13 amino acids.

The chain uses TRBV20-1 and TRBJ2-7; 8 positions match TRBD2. The CDR3 has 18 residues. J was trimmed by 3 bases and V by 1 base; bases with no gene match: 17. CDR1 is DFQATT, CDR2 SNEGSKA, per germline (reference sequence). CDR3 loop: CSARGYSGAGGRGYEQYF. The CDR3 region has the DNA TGCAGTGCTAGAGGCTATAGCGGGGCTGGGGGGAGAGGCTACGAGCAGTACTTC.

This clonotype occurred a few times. The chain joins TRBV6-1 to TRBJ1-5; D not resolved. Trimming took 5 bases from V and 7 from J, leaving 15 bases between them. Germline V lookup: CDR1 MNHNS, CDR2 SASEGT. This CDR3 has 14 residues. The DNA of the CDR3 is TGTGCCAGCAGTCCGGAGGAGGGCCGGCAGCCCCAGCATTTT. Translating gives CASSPEEGRQPQHF.

The rearrangement uses TRBV11-3 and TRBJ1-6; 12 bases agree with TRBD1. The V gene end was trimmed by 4 bases and the J gene end by 9 bases; junction bases not matched to a gene: 10. CDR3 length: 17 amino acids. The germline V gene encodes CDR1 SGHNT and CDR2 YENEEA. Here the CDR3 DNA reads TGTGCCAGCAGCTCGCCTCCGCGGGACAGGGGGCTTTCACCCCTCCACTTT. Its protein product is CASSSPPRDRGLSPLHF.

The chain links TRBV7-9 to TRBJ1-1, with D possibly being TRBD1 (6 bases). From germline, CDR1 is SEHNR and CDR2 FQNEAQ (reference sequence). This CDR3 is built from 14 residues. The ends were cut back, 1 base at V and 1 base at J, with 7 bases in the middle. The CDR3 reads CASSLGQANTEAFF. CDR3 DNA: TGTGCCAGCAGCTTAGGACAGGCGAACACTGAAGCTTTCTTT. Full variable domain (missing parts from reference TRBV7-9 and TRBJ1-1): DTGVSQNPRHKITKRGQNVTFRCDPISEHNRLYWYRQTLGQGPEFLTYFQNEAQLEKSRLLSDRFSAERPKGSFSTLEIQRTEQGDSAMYLCASSLGQANTEAFFGQGTRLTVV.

This chain connects TRBV20-1 to TRBJ1-1; D gene unclear. Trimming took off 2 bases at V and 10 bases at J, with 17 bases between the two ends. The germline gives CDR1 DFQATT, CDR2 SNEGSKA (reference sequence). The CDR3 extends over 13 amino acids. The CDR3 sequence is CSARPPEAAGAFF. For the CDR3, the DNA is TGCAGTGCTAGACCTCCGGAGGCTGCTGGAGCTTTCTTT.

The chain joins TRBV7-9 to TRBJ1-2; D call uncertain. Germline CDR1 SEHNR, CDR2 FQNEAQ (reference sequence). This CDR3 spans 13 amino acids. The V end lost 1 base, the J end lost 8 bases, and 11 bases lay between the germline ends. Here the CDR3 DNA reads TGTGCCAGCAGCTTAGGCTCCGGGTGGGGCTACACCTTC. Translation gives CASSLGSGWGYTF. The full variable domain, in which reference TRBV7-9 and TRBJ1-2 provide the parts outside the CDR3, is DTGVSQNPRHKITKRGQNVTFRCDPISEHNRLYWYRQTLGQGPEFLTYFQNEAQLEKSRLLSDRFSAERPKGSFSTLEIQRTEQGDSAMYLCASSLGSGWGYTFGSGTRLTVV.

The chain couples TRBV27 to TRBJ1-5; D remains unclear. The CDR3 is 10 residues long. Germline values: CDR1 MNHEY, CDR2 SMNVEV (reference sequence). Trimming cost V 9 bases and J 9 bases, with 9 bases left between them. The CDR3 nucleotides are TGTGCCAGGGGAAAAGGGCCCCAGCATTTT. Translated, it gives CARGKGPQHF.

This clonotype came up once. The chain has TRBV6-1 and TRBJ1-5, with 8 bases lining up with TRBD1. The V gene's germline CDR1 is MNHNS and CDR2 SASEGT. The CDR3 contains 15 residues. The V segment lost 4 bases and the J segment 11 bases; nucleotides outside the gene matches: 13. CDR3 residues: CASSAGTGVGVSQHF. The CDR3 bases are TGTGCCAGCAGTGCCGGGACAGGAGTCGGGGTGTCCCAGCATTTT.

By frequency in the sample, this clonotype is medium-sized. The V and J genes are TRBV7-2 and TRBJ2-5; D uncertain. V was trimmed by 3 bases and J by 4 bases, leaving 9 bases between them. Germline V CDR1 and CDR2: SGHTA, FQGNSA. The CDR3 consists of 13 residues. This CDR3 is CASSFTGGETQYF. In DNA form, the CDR3 reads TGTGCCAGCAGCTTCACGGGTGGAGAGACCCAGTACTTC.